This T cell receptor (beta chain) emerged from a study of blood T cell repertoires in COVID-19. Sequencing was performed with immunoSEQ multiplex PCR; in TCRdb, only in-frame clones are kept and a portion is missing. This table holds over 200,000 clones, about 90% found once. CDR3 length: 16 residues. The germline gives CDR1 SGDLS, CDR2 YYNGEE. V trimming: 0 bases; J trimming: 6 bases; junction bases outside the gene matches: 11. The chain links TRBV9 to TRBJ2-5; the match to TRBD1 covers 7 bases. Sequenced material: PBMCs or T cells enriched from blood (not recorded which). This clonotype was obtained from a woman in her 30s who had been exposed to COVID-19. CDR3 in amino acids: CASSVATEGALKTQYF. The CDR3 region has the DNA TGTGCCAGCAGCGTAGCTACTGAGGGGGCGTTAAAGACCCAGTACTTC.